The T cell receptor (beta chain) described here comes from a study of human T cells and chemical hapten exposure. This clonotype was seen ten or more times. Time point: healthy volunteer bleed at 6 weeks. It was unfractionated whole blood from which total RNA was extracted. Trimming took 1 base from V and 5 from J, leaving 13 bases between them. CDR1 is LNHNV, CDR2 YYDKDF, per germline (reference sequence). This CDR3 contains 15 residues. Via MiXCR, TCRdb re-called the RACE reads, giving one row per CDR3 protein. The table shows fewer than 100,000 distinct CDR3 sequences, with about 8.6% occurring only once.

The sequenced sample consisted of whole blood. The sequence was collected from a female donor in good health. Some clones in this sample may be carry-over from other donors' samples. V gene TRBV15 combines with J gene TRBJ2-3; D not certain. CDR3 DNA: TGTGCCACCAGCAGAGTCGGCTCTGTGGGAGATACGCAGTATTTT. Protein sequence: CATSRVGSVGDTQYF.